These 14 T cell receptor beta chains were sequenced from one sample in a study of healthy donors' naive CD4 and CD8 T cells. A linear amplification protocol produced the TCR libraries from 400 to 550 ng of total RNA. TCRdb re-called the reads with MiXCR, one entry per CDR3 protein. The sample includes approximately 180,000 distinct CDR3 sequences, under 85% of them seen just once. Material for sequencing was naive CD4+ and CD8+ T cells sorted from blood, pooled from several donors. The receptors originated from a pool of human donors in good health; the sample pools cells from several healthy donors.

In its sample, this clonotype was seen once. The J gene is TRBJ2-1, the V gene TRBV12-3 or TRBV12-4, with D possibly TRBD1 on 6 matching bases. V was cut by 3 bases and J by 5 bases, with 17 bases left in between. The CDR3 is made up of 16 amino acids. This CDR3 is CASSFVGTQFNNEQFF. CDR3 in DNA: TGTGCCAGCAGTTTTGTGGGGACACAATTCAACAATGAGCAGTTCTTC.

The chain combines TRBV29-1 with TRBJ2-1; weak D call: TRBD1 (6 bases). V was cut by 7 bases and J by 8 bases, with 9 bases left in between. The CDR3 is made up of 10 amino acids. Looked up from germline, CDR1 is SQVTM and CDR2 is ANQGSEA. The CDR3 region is CSARGYEQFF. Here the CDR3 DNA reads TGCAGCGCCAGGGGCTATGAGCAGTTCTTC.

The rearrangement links TRBV12-3 or TRBV12-4 to TRBJ2-4; unclear D gene. The CDR3 extends over 12 amino acids. The V end was cut by 0 bases, the J end by 8 bases, with 5 bases between. CDR3 DNA sequence: TGTGCCAGCAGTTTAGCCTCCGACATTCAGTACTTC. Its translation is CASSLASDIQYF.

The gene calls are TRBV6-5 and TRBJ2-5; 7 bases are shared with TRBD2. The germline CDR1 and CDR2 sequences are MNHEY and SVGAGI. The CDR3 sequence is 14 residues long. V was pared by 7 bases and J by 5 bases, with 10 bases of the junction left unmatched. This chain's CDR3 is CASKRSGAGETQYF. The DNA of the CDR3 is TGTGCCAGCAAAAGAAGCGGGGCGGGGGAGACCCAGTACTTC.

This sequence joins TRBV29-1 and TRBJ2-1, with 10 bases identical to TRBD2. The V gene end was trimmed by 5 bases and the J gene end by 5 bases; junction bases not matched to a gene: 6. The CDR3 consists of 14 residues. Germline values: CDR1 SQVTM, CDR2 ANQGSEA. CDR3: CSVHPGLANNEQFF. Written as DNA, the CDR3 is TGCAGCGTTCACCCGGGACTAGCGAACAATGAGCAGTTCTTC.

The chain is built from TRBV6-6 and TRBJ1-2; D might be TRBD1 (6 bases). From germline, CDR1 is MNHNY and CDR2 SVGAGI (reference sequence). The CDR3 consists of 13 residues. The V end lost 10 bases, the J end lost 4 bases, and 16 bases lay between the germline ends. DNA of the CDR3: TGTGCCACCCGGGACAACTTGTCCTATGGCTACACCTTC. Protein: CATRDNLSYGYTF.

The chain has TRBV28 and TRBJ2-2; tentative D call: TRBD2 (5 bases). The CDR3 totals 14 residues. V lost 2 bases, J lost 4 bases, and 8 bases lay in between. Germline V CDR1 and CDR2: MDHEN, SYDVKM. CDR3 sequence (DNA): TGTGCCAGCAGTTTAGCGGGTAGCACCGGGGAGCTGTTTTTT. It is translated as CASSLAGSTGELFF. The full variable domain, completed using reference TRBV28 and TRBJ2-2, is DVKVTQSSRYLVKRTGEKVFLECVQDMDHENMFWYRQDPGLGLRLIYFSYDVKMKEKGDIPEGYSVSREKKERFSLILESASTNQTSMYLCASSLAGSTGELFFGEGSRLTVL.

The rearrangement uses TRBV6-5 and TRBJ1-6; 8 bases agree with TRBD1. Trimming cost V 6 bases and J 10 bases; bases outside gene matches: 11. Per the germline V gene, CDR1 is MNHEY and CDR2 is SVGAGI. The CDR3 loop spans 15 amino acids. Written as DNA, the CDR3 is TGTGCCAGCAGACTCGGACAGGGTTTAGGCTCACCCCTCCACTTT. It is translated as CASRLGQGLGSPLHF.

The chain joins TRBV5-6 to TRBJ2-7; 8 nucleotides line up with TRBD1. CDR3 length equals 12 residues. The V gene's germline CDR1 is SGHDT and CDR2 YYEEEE. The trim removed 5 bases at V and 6 bases at J, leaving 4 bases unmatched. The CDR3, as DNA: TGTGCCAGCAGTCAACAGGGGGTCGAGCAGTACTTC. This codes for CASSQQGVEQYF.

The chain has TRBV20-1 and TRBJ2-5; 9 bases are a match to TRBD2. V lost 3 bases, J lost 9 bases, and 8 bases stayed unmatched. CDR1 DFQATT and CDR2 SNEGSKA come from the germline V gene (reference sequence). This CDR3 comprises 13 residues. Written as DNA, the CDR3 is TGCAGTGCTAGCCCCGCCCGCGGGAGGGCCCAGTACTTC. Residues: CSASPARGRAQYF.

The chain carries TRBV29-1 and TRBJ2-7, with no clear D. This CDR3 spans 10 amino acids. CDR1 and CDR2 (germline): SQVTM, ANQGSEA. CDR3 loop: CSVGDTKSDV. As DNA, the CDR3 is TGCAGCGTTGGTGACACCAAGTCGGACGTC.

The V call is TRBV2, the J call TRBJ1-1, with 8 bases aligning to TRBD1. V lost 4 bases, J lost 4 bases, and 8 bases stayed unmatched. Germline assignment: CDR1 SNHLY and CDR2 FYNNEI. There are 15 residues in the CDR3. CDR3 bases: TGTGCCAGCAGTGCCCGGACAGGGTCTGGCACTGAAGCTTTCTTT. It encodes CASSARTGSGTEAFF.

This clonotype was found a few times. The chain's CDR3 is CSVSIGTGNTEAFF. The CDR3 coding sequence is TGCAGCGTGAGCATAGGGACAGGGAACACTGAAGCTTTCTTT. V is TRBV29-1 and J is TRBJ1-1; 8 positions match TRBD1. In germline, CDR1 is SQVTM, CDR2 ANQGSEA. Trimming removed 6 bases from V and 1 base from J; junction bases left unmatched: 7. This CDR3 is 14 amino acids long.

The CDR3 loop reads CASSPGEGSSYEQYF. The DNA of the CDR3 is TGTGCCAGCTCTCCGGGGGAGGGCTCGTCCTACGAGCAGTACTTC. The chain combines TRBV18 with TRBJ2-7; 7 nucleotides align to TRBD2. J lost 1 base, V lost 6 bases, and 9 bases had no gene match. The CDR3 covers 15 residues. The germline V gene has CDR1 KGHSH and CDR2 LQKENI.